The 18 T cell receptor beta chains below all came from one sample that was sequenced in a study of blood T cell repertoires in COVID-19. Libraries were prepared by immunoSEQ multiplex PCR; TCRdb keeps only in-frame clonotypes and omits some of them. The sample lists around 180,000 clones; approximately 80% were seen once. The sequenced material came from PBMCs or T cells enriched from blood (not recorded which). The receptor set was obtained from a man aged 45-65 years who had recovered from COVID-19.

This clone was counted a single time. The chain couples TRBV6-5 to TRBJ2-7; D is unclear. V was pared by 6 bases and J by 4 bases, with 13 bases between. This CDR3 is 13 amino acids long. Per the germline V gene, CDR1 is MNHEY and CDR2 is SVGAGI. CDR3: CASSLQYRYEQYF. CDR3 DNA sequence: TGTGCCAGCAGCCTTCAATACAGATACGAGCAGTACTTC.

The rearrangement uses TRBV4-1 and TRBJ1-4; 7 bases align to TRBD1. CDR3 length: 19 amino acids. J lost 0 bases, V lost 0 bases, and 10 bases had no gene match. Germline V CDR1 and CDR2: MGHRA, YSYEKL. As DNA, the CDR3 is TGCGCCAGCAGCCAAGATTCCGGGACAGCCGCCGCAACTAATGAAAAACTGTTTTTT. This codes for CASSQDSGTAAATNEKLFF.

This chain connects TRBV30 to TRBJ2-3; 9 nucleotides match TRBD2. CDR1 is GTSNPN, CDR2 SVGIG, per germline (reference sequence). The CDR3 covers 15 residues. J gave up 11 bases and V 0 bases, and 12 bases lay outside the gene matches. The CDR3 DNA reads as TGTGCCTGGAGTGTACTTGGCGGGGGGGGGCCCCGGCAGTATTTT. Its protein product is CAWSVLGGGGPRQYF. The whole variable domain, remainder taken from reference TRBV30 and TRBJ2-3, is SQTIHQWPATLVQPVGSPLSLECTVEGTSNPNLYWYRQAAGRGLQLLFYSVGIGQISSEVPQNLSASRPQDRQFILSSKKLLLSDSGFYLCAWSVLGGGGPRQYFGPGTRLTVL.

The chain joins TRBV7-9 to TRBJ1-2; D gene uncertain. CDR3 size: 14 residues. Germline V gene data show CDR1 as SEHNR and CDR2 as FQNEAQ (reference sequence). The V end was cut by 1 base, the J end by 8 bases, with 14 bases between. Here the CDR3 DNA reads TGTGCCAGCAGCTTAGAGTACGGGAATCGGGGCTACACCTTC. It encodes CASSLEYGNRGYTF. The whole variable domain, filled in from reference TRBV7-9 and TRBJ1-2, reads DTGVSQNPRHKITKRGQNVTFRCDPISEHNRLYWYRQTLGQGPEFLTYFQNEAQLEKSRLLSDRFSAERPKGSFSTLEIQRTEQGDSAMYLCASSLEYGNRGYTFGSGTRLTVV.

In its sample, this clone was seen once. This rearrangement joins TRBV5-1 to TRBJ1-2, with TRBD1 matching 8 bases. This CDR3 is built from 15 residues. Germline V CDR1 and CDR2: SGHRS, YFSETQ. V lost 2 bases, J lost 6 bases, and 9 bases stayed unmatched. The CDR3 coding sequence is TGCGCCAGCAGCTTAGTCCGGGGACAGGCTGATGGCTACACCTTC. This sequence encodes CASSLVRGQADGYTF. The full variable domain, completed using reference TRBV5-1 and TRBJ1-2, is KAGVTQTPRYLIKTRGQQVTLSCSPISGHRSVSWYQQTPGQGLQFLFEYFSETQRNKGNFPGRFSGRQFSNSRSEMNVSTLELGDSALYLCASSLVRGQADGYTFGSGTRLTVV.

There are a few counts of this clone. The genes are TRBV5-1 and TRBJ2-3; D possibly corresponds to TRBD1 (6 bases). Trimming shortened V by 2 bases and J by 0 bases, and 7 bases separated the two germline ends. The germline V gene encodes CDR1 SGHRS and CDR2 YFSETQ. CDR3 length equals 14 residues. Here the CDR3 DNA reads TGCGCCAGCAGCTTCGGACAGAGCACAGATACGCAGTATTTT. Encoded protein: CASSFGQSTDTQYF.

This chain links TRBV3-1 (or the pseudogene TRBV3-2) with TRBJ1-6; 9 nucleotides align to TRBD1. The junction had 9 bases not matched to a gene; V was cut back by 0 bases and J by 0 bases. Germline V gene data show CDR1 as LGHDT and CDR2 as YNNKEL (reference sequence). The length of the CDR3 is 20 residues. The CDR3 loop is CASSQDHHGTGSSYNSPLHF. In DNA form, the CDR3 reads TGTGCCAGCAGCCAAGATCATCACGGGACAGGGAGCTCCTATAATTCACCCCTCCACTTT.

This clone came up once. The chain couples TRBV6-1 to TRBJ1-5; 8 nucleotides align to TRBD1. Germline values: CDR1 MNHNS, CDR2 SASEGT. This CDR3 region has 15 residues. Germline trimming cut 3 bases from V and 6 bases from J; bases unmatched to any gene: 7. The CDR3 DNA is TGTGCCAGCAGTGAGGGCAGGGGGCGCGTTCAGCCCCAGCATTTT. Translated: CASSEGRGRVQPQHF.

The V gene is TRBV6-5, the J gene TRBJ1-6; 8 bases fit TRBD1. Unmatched junction bases numbered 3, after V lost 5 bases and J lost 6 bases. Per the germline V gene, CDR1 is MNHEY and CDR2 is SVGAGI. The CDR3 length is 14 residues. CDR3 sequence (DNA): TGTGCCAGCAGTAACAGGGGGGGTAATTCACCCCTCCACTTT. Translation: CASSNRGGNSPLHF.

This chain uses TRBV11-2 with TRBJ1-1; 9 bases are a match to TRBD1. The CDR3 is 12 amino acids. The trim removed 5 bases at V and 8 bases at J, leaving 3 bases unmatched. CDR1 is SGHAT, CDR2 FQNNGV, per germline. The CDR3: CASSRTGVEAFF. CDR3 DNA sequence: TGTGCCAGCAGCCGGACAGGGGTAGAAGCTTTCTTT.

The gene calls are TRBV9 and TRBJ2-7, with 9 nucleotides matching TRBD1. The CDR3 length is 14 residues. Germline V gene lookup returns CDR1 SGDLS and CDR2 YYNGEE. V was clipped by 4 bases and J by 6 bases; unmatched bases: 8. CDR3 loop: CASSPRTGAGEQYF. The CDR3 nucleotides read TGTGCCAGCAGCCCCCGGACAGGGGCTGGCGAGCAGTACTTC.

The V gene is TRBV10-3, the J gene TRBJ1-2; no firm D call. With 0 bases removed from V and 7 bases from J, the gap between germline ends came to 6 bases. The CDR3 has 12 amino acids. The germline gives CDR1 ENHRY, CDR2 SYGVKD. CDR3 in amino acids: CAISESAVGYTF. The DNA for the CDR3 is TGTGCCATCAGTGAGTCGGCGGTTGGCTACACCTTC.

The V and J genes are TRBV29-1 and TRBJ2-7; D might be TRBD2 (5 bases). This CDR3 spans 12 amino acids. Between the trimmed V and J ends, which lost 4 bases and 5 bases, there was a span of 12 bases. Germline lookup yields CDR1 SQVTM and CDR2 ANQGSEA. The CDR3 DNA reads TGCAGCGTTGGTCGGGAATCGGACGAGCAGTACTTC. This translates into CSVGRESDEQYF.

J is TRBJ2-3 and V is TRBV28; TRBD2 agrees at 13 bases. This CDR3 has 16 residues. The J segment lost 2 bases and the V segment lost 3 bases, leaving 2 bases of the junction unmatched. Looked up from germline, CDR1 is MDHEN and CDR2 is SYDVKM. In DNA form, the CDR3 reads TGTGCCAGCAGTTTCGGACTAGCGGGGGACACAGATACGCAGTATTTT. It codes for CASSFGLAGDTDTQYF.

This clone was picked up one time. The CDR3 here is CASSGQGNTEAFF. The CDR3 DNA sequence: TGTGCCAGCAGCGGACAGGGCAACACTGAAGCTTTCTTT. This sequence joins TRBV12-3 or TRBV12-4 and TRBJ1-1, with 8 bases aligning to TRBD1. Trimming took 6 bases from V and 2 from J; bases not matched to a gene: 2. The length of the CDR3 is 13 residues.

This CDR3 reads CASSPGQGSYEQYF. DNA of the CDR3: TGTGCCAGCAGCCCGGGACAGGGGTCCTACGAGCAGTACTTC. The chain uses TRBV3-1 (or the pseudogene TRBV3-2) and TRBJ2-7; TRBD1 agrees at 10 bases. CDR1 LGHDT and CDR2 YNNKEL come from the germline V gene (reference sequence). The CDR3 has 14 amino acids. J was trimmed by 1 base and V by 4 bases; bases with no gene match: 1.

This chain connects TRBV4-2 to TRBJ1-5; TRBD1 is a possible D gene (6 bases). From germline, CDR1 is LGHNA and CDR2 YNFKEQ. The CDR3 extends over 15 amino acids. Trimming shortened V by 0 bases and J by 7 bases, and 13 bases separated the two germline ends. CDR3 in amino acids: CASSQDPRGGQPQHF. The CDR3 DNA sequence: TGTGCCAGCAGCCAAGATCCCAGGGGAGGGCAGCCCCAGCATTTT.

This clone was counted between two and nine times. The J gene is TRBJ1-5, the V gene TRBV5-5; the match to TRBD1 covers 8 bases. V trimming: 5 bases; J trimming: 8 bases; junction bases outside the gene matches: 9. Looked up from germline, CDR1 is SGHKS and CDR2 is YYEKEE (reference sequence). The CDR3 loop spans 14 amino acids. The CDR3 loop is CASSSGQGDKPQHF. CDR3 DNA: TGTGCCAGCAGTTCCGGACAGGGCGATAAGCCCCAGCATTTT.